The 25 T cell receptor beta chains listed next were all sequenced from one sample in a study of blood T cells in healthy people across ages. Through a sample-barcoded 5' primer and a J-beta primer mix, a second PCR was run for roughly 6 to 12 cycles. TCRdb independently ran MiXCR on the 5' RACE reads; one entry per CDR3 protein. The sample lists 750,000 to 950,000 distinct CDR3 sequences; around 29% were seen once. These data were likewise used in another study, on T cells of mothers and their children.

The sequencing sample was made of blood. The receptors come from a woman between 40 and 50 years old in good health.

The J gene is TRBJ1-6, the V gene TRBV12-3 or TRBV12-4; D unresolved. Trimming removed 6 bases from V and 10 bases from J, with 19 bases in between. The CDR3 loop spans 15 amino acids. CDR3 in DNA: TGTGCCAGCAGGGCCTGGGAGGGCGTTAGATCACCCCTCCACTTT. Amino acids: CASRAWEGVRSPLHF.

The count of this clonotype is one. A junction boundary mismatches the germline segment, possibly from a read error. The V gene is TRBV6-2 or TRBV6-3, the J gene TRBJ2-1, with 13 bases matching TRBD2. The germline V gene encodes CDR1 MNHEY and CDR2 SVGEGT. This CDR3 spans 16 amino acids. Here the CDR3 reads CASIGLAGDSYNGQFF. The CDR3 nucleotides read TGTGCCAGCATCGGACTAGCGGGAGACTCCTACAATGGGCAGTTCTTC.

The chain uses TRBV5-5 and TRBJ1-4, with D unclear. The V gene lost 0 bases and the J gene lost 7 bases, with 16 bases spanning the gap. Looked up from germline, CDR1 is SGHKS and CDR2 is YYEKEE (reference sequence). CDR3 length: 16 residues. In DNA, the CDR3 is TGTGCCAGCAGCTTGGATTGGACGGGAGTCGGTGAAAAACTGTTTTTT. As protein: CASSLDWTGVGEKLFF.

This chain uses TRBV15 with TRBJ1-2; no clear D. V was trimmed by 0 bases and J by 4 bases, leaving 9 bases between them. The CDR3 is 14 amino acids. Germline V gives CDR1 LNHNV, CDR2 YYDKDF (reference sequence). The CDR3 nucleotides read TGTGCCACCAGCAGAGATGGCATGTCCTATGGCTACACCTTC. Translating gives CATSRDGMSYGYTF.

To note about this clonotype: A clone one base away is much larger, so this may be a read error. V is TRBV10-3 and J is TRBJ2-7; no definite D call. The V end was cut by 8 bases, the J end by 1 base, with 18 bases between. This CDR3 comprises 15 residues. Germline CDR1 reads ENHRY; CDR2 reads SYGVKD. In DNA, the CDR3 is TGTGCCATCCCCCCCATGCGGATGCCTTCCTACGAGCAGTACTTC. Translation: CAIPPMRMPSYEQYF.

The chain joins TRBV4-3 to TRBJ2-7; 7 nucleotides line up with TRBD1. J lost 0 bases, V lost 1 base, and 9 bases had no gene match. The CDR3 has 17 amino acids. Germline V CDR1 and CDR2: LGHNA, YSLEER. The DNA for the CDR3 is TGCGCCAGCAGCCAAGGGAGGACAGGAAAATTCTCCTACGAGCAGTACTTC. Translating it yields CASSQGRTGKFSYEQYF.

This chain joins TRBV12-3 or TRBV12-4 and TRBJ1-3; a weak D match, TRBD1 (6 bases). V dropped 6 bases and J dropped 2 bases, with 11 bases sitting between them. The CDR3 runs 14 residues. CDR3 DNA: TGTGCCAGCAGCACCGGACAGCCTGGAAACACCATATATTTT. The encoded protein is CASSTGQPGNTIYF.

This clonotype was counted many times. The rearrangement links TRBV28 to TRBJ1-2; D may be TRBD1 (5 bases). The CDR3 contains 16 residues. Looked up from germline, CDR1 is MDHEN and CDR2 is SYDVKM. Trimming stripped 4 bases from V and 5 bases from J, with 20 bases between. CDR3 DNA sequence: TGTGCCAGCAGTTCGGCCGGGGGGGGTGAATCTTATGGCTACACCTTC. This encodes CASSSAGGGESYGYTF.

This clonotype was found a few times. The rearrangement uses TRBV5-5 and TRBJ2-5; D not certain. The V end was cut by 1 base, the J end by 3 bases, with 10 bases between. Germline V gene data show CDR1 as SGHKS and CDR2 as YYEKEE (reference sequence). The CDR3 has 14 residues. Here the CDR3 DNA reads TGTGCCAGCAGCTTGTCATCCGACGAAGAGACCCAGTACTTC. Translating it yields CASSLSSDEETQYF.

The table lists this clonotype with a few counts. The V and J genes are TRBV2 and TRBJ2-2; tentatively, D is TRBD2 (7 bases). The CDR3 length is 15 residues. V was shortened by 8 bases and J by 4 bases, with 17 bases between the two germline ends. From germline, CDR1 is SNHLY and CDR2 FYNNEI. DNA for the CDR3: TGTGCCAGCCGACGCGGGGGCTCGGGCACCGGGGAGCTGTTTTTT. Protein sequence: CASRRGGSGTGELFF.

This clonotype occurred many times. This rearrangement joins TRBV5-6 to TRBJ2-7; D might be TRBD2 (5 bases). Per the germline V gene, CDR1 is SGHDT and CDR2 is YYEEEE. The V gene lost 4 bases and the J gene lost 0 bases, with 11 bases spanning the gap. This CDR3 comprises 14 residues. The CDR3 region is CASSLVGASYEQYF. CDR3 coding DNA: TGTGCCAGCAGCCTCGTGGGAGCCTCCTACGAGCAGTACTTC. The full variable domain, with the rest looked up from reference TRBV5-6 and TRBJ2-7, is DAGVTQSPTHLIKTRGQQVTLRCSPKSGHDTVSWYQQALGQGPQFIFQYYEEEERQRGNFPDRFSGHQFPNYSSELNVNALLLGDSALYLCASSLVGASYEQYFGPGTRLTVT.

The chain links TRBV7-9 to TRBJ2-1, with a tentative D call TRBD2 (7 bases). The CDR3 has 15 residues. Per germline, CDR1 SEHNR and CDR2 FQNEAQ (reference sequence). V lost 5 bases, J lost 6 bases, and 17 bases lay in between. CDR3: CASSKEGGGPNEQFF. CDR3 in DNA: TGTGCCAGCAGCAAAGAAGGCGGGGGCCCCAATGAGCAGTTCTTC.

This clonotype showed up just a few times. In nucleotides, the CDR3 is TGTGCCAGCAGCGTAGGTCCCACTGATCGGGAGACCCAGTACTTC. It encodes CASSVGPTDRETQYF. V gene TRBV9 combines with J gene TRBJ2-5; D gene ambiguous. Looked up from germline, CDR1 is SGDLS and CDR2 is YYNGEE. Trimming shortened V by 0 bases and J by 5 bases, and 14 bases separated the two germline ends. This CDR3 has 15 amino acids.

With regard to this clonotype: A read error may explain this, as a much larger clone is one base away. The chain carries TRBV3-1 and TRBJ1-2; D is unresolved. Germline V gene sequence: CDR1 LGHDT, CDR2 YNNKEL (reference sequence). Trimming removed 0 bases at V and 5 bases at J, with 13 bases between. The CDR3 runs to 15 residues. CDR3 loop: CASSQDGRRSYGYTF. The CDR3 nucleotides read TGTGCCAGCAGCCAAGATGGGAGGCGATCATATGGCTACACCTTC.

Turning to this clonotype: A much larger clone is a single base away; this may be a read error. This sequence joins TRBV24-1 and TRBJ2-5; TRBD1 might be the D (6 bases). There are 15 residues in the CDR3. The germline gives CDR1 KGHDR, CDR2 SFDVKD. CDR3 protein: CVTSEQQGGWETQYF. DNA for the CDR3: TGTGTCACCAGTGAACAACAGGGCGGGTGGGAGACCCAGTACTTC.

The rearrangement links TRBV5-1 to TRBJ2-1; 8 positions agree with TRBD2. After removal of 7 bases from V and 8 bases from J, the junction contained 14 bases not matched to a gene. The CDR3 consists of 15 residues. Germline values: CDR1 SGHRS, CDR2 YFSETQ. The CDR3 region is CASGETLAGRDEQFF. Here the CDR3 DNA reads TGCGCCAGCGGCGAAACCCTAGCGGGTAGGGATGAGCAGTTCTTC.

This clonotype was found once. The chain carries TRBV20-1 and TRBJ2-3; possibly TRBD2 for D (6 bases). The V and J ends lost 3 bases and 2 bases respectively, with 9 bases between them. Germline CDR1 reads DFQATT; CDR2 reads SNEGSKA (reference sequence). This CDR3 has 13 residues. The CDR3 sequence: CSARAGPTDTQYF. For the CDR3, the DNA is TGCAGTGCTAGGGCGGGGCCCACAGATACGCAGTATTTT.

This clonotype was counted once. The chain employs TRBV28 and TRBJ2-3; D ambiguous. Germline CDR1 reads MDHEN; CDR2 reads SYDVKM. This CDR3 spans 14 amino acids. Trimming pared 2 bases from V and 2 bases from J, leaving 8 bases between. The DNA of the CDR3 is TGTGCCAGCAGTTTACGTAGGAACACAGATACGCAGTATTTT. Protein: CASSLRRNTDTQYF.

The rearrangement links TRBV20-1 to TRBJ1-2; possible D gene TRBD1, 6 bases. Germline V CDR1 and CDR2: DFQATT, SNEGSKA (reference sequence). Deletions cut 4 bases from V and 2 bases from J, with 8 bases between. The CDR3 runs 12 residues. This CDR3 reads CSAITGNYGYTF. The CDR3 nucleotides read TGCAGTGCTATCACAGGGAACTATGGCTACACCTTC.

This chain connects TRBV28 to TRBJ1-2; a possible D gene is TRBD1 (6 bases). Germline CDR1 is MDHEN and CDR2 is SYDVKM. The CDR3 extends over 14 amino acids. Trimming removed 2 bases from V and 4 bases from J, with 11 bases in between. The CDR3 is CASSLGGLSYGYTF. DNA of the CDR3: TGTGCCAGCAGTTTAGGGGGGCTTAGCTATGGCTACACCTTC.

This clonotype has at least ten counts. The chain has TRBV27 and TRBJ2-7; 8 bases line up with TRBD2. Germline CDR1 reads MNHEY; CDR2 reads SMNVEV (reference sequence). The CDR3 covers 13 residues. V was clipped by 6 bases and J by 6 bases; unmatched bases: 7. Written as DNA, the CDR3 is TGTGCCAGCAGAACGCGGGGGGTGGGCGAGCAGTACTTC. Amino acids: CASRTRGVGEQYF.

CDR3 sequence: CASRSTGRSTEAFF. The CDR3 DNA reads as TGTGCCAGCAGATCGACAGGTAGAAGCACTGAAGCTTTCTTT. The chain has TRBV2 and TRBJ1-1; D may be TRBD1 (6 bases). Germline CDR1 and CDR2: SNHLY and FYNNEI. This CDR3 has 14 residues. The V end was cut by 6 bases, the J end by 4 bases, with 15 bases between.

On this clonotype itself: A much larger clone differs from this one at a single base, so this may be a read error. The chain is built from TRBV11-2 and TRBJ1-5; D gene unclear. This CDR3 is built from 14 residues. CDR1 SGHAT and CDR2 FQNNGV come from the germline V gene. The CDR3 DNA sequence: TGTGCCAGCAGCTTAGGGGGTCTTAATCGGCCCCAGCATTTT. Residues: CASSLGGLNRPQHF.

Of note for this clonotype: This may arise from a read error, as a much more abundant clone is one base away. CDR3 DNA: TGCAGCGTTGGCGATTACTACGGGCAGTACTTC. This encodes CSVGDYYGQYF. This chain links TRBV29-1 with TRBJ2-7; D not certain. Germline V gene sequence: CDR1 SQVTM, CDR2 ANQGSEA. The length of the CDR3 is 11 residues.

This clonotype was picked up a small number of times. This chain uses TRBV29-1 with TRBJ2-2; D perhaps matches TRBD1 (5 bases). V lost 6 bases, J lost 5 bases, and 10 bases lay in between. CDR1 is SQVTM, CDR2 ANQGSEA, per germline. The CDR3 has 12 residues. The CDR3 DNA reads TGCAGCGTAACCAGGGATACCGGGGAGCTGTTTTTT. It specifies CSVTRDTGELFF.